Presented here are 17 T cell receptor beta chains from one specimen sequenced in a study of blood T cells in healthy people across ages. Sample-barcoded 5' priming and a J-beta primer mix drove a second PCR of 7 to 11 cycles. TCRdb itself ran the 5' RACE reads through MiXCR, one entry per CDR3 protein. The sample gives 720,000 or so distinct CDR3 sequences, 40% to 45% of which show up once; around 30% is in the top ten. Sequencing was performed on blood. The receptors derive from a man older than 75 in good health.

This chain connects TRBV2 to TRBJ1-2; 7 bases map to TRBD1. V gave up 7 bases and J gave up 0 bases; unmatched junction bases: 11. The CDR3 loop spans 16 amino acids. Germline V gene sequence: CDR1 SNHLY, CDR2 FYNNEI. The CDR3 loop reads CASKAMRDSSNYGYTF. CDR3 coding DNA: TGTGCCAGCAAAGCAATGAGGGACAGTTCTAACTATGGCTACACCTTC.

Worth noting for this clonotype: The junction departs from the called germline gene at one end, perhaps through a read error. V is TRBV5-1 and J is TRBJ2-3, with D uncertain. Germline loops: CDR1 SGHRS, CDR2 YFSETQ. This CDR3 spans 14 amino acids. CDR3 region: CASSFGVSTDTQYF. The CDR3 coding sequence is TGTGCCAGCAGTTTCGGCGTAAGCACAGATACGCAGTATTTT.

The gene calls are TRBV10-3 and TRBJ2-1; either TRBD1 or TRBD2 may fit D (5 bases each). Germline assignment: CDR1 ENHRY and CDR2 SYGVKD. There are 13 residues in the CDR3. Trimming removed 4 bases at V and 5 bases at J, with 9 bases between. The CDR3 is CAISGRGDNEQFF. CDR3 sequence (DNA): TGTGCCATCAGTGGAAGGGGAGACAATGAGCAGTTCTTC.

The V and J genes are TRBV5-1 and TRBJ2-1, with 11 bases matching TRBD2. Trimming cost V 1 base and J 8 bases; bases outside gene matches: 2. The CDR3 is made up of 14 amino acids. Germline V lookup: CDR1 SGHRS, CDR2 YFSETQ. CDR3 bases: TGCGCCAGCAGCTTGACTAGCGGGGGTGATGAGCAGTTCTTC. Translating gives CASSLTSGGDEQFF.

A remark on this clonotype: A read error may be the cause here, since a much bigger clone is one base away. This chain's CDR3 is CAWRQGSGSDTQYF. In nucleotides, the CDR3 is TGTGCCTGGAGACAGGGCAGTGGGTCAGATACGCAGTATTTT. This chain links TRBV30 with TRBJ2-3; possible D gene TRBD1, 6 bases. Per the germline V gene, CDR1 is GTSNPN and CDR2 is SVGIG (reference sequence). The CDR3 runs 14 residues. The V end lost 3 bases, the J end lost 4 bases, and 14 bases lay between the germline ends. The full variable domain, with the rest looked up from reference TRBV30 and TRBJ2-3, is SQTIHQWPATLVQPVGSPLSLECTVEGTSNPNLYWYRQAAGRGLQLLFYSVGIGQISSEVPQNLSASRPQDRQFILSSKKLLLSDSGFYLCAWRQGSGSDTQYFGPGTRLTVL.

This clonotype was seen a few times. This rearrangement joins TRBV12-3 or TRBV12-4 to TRBJ2-3; no clear D. V lost 3 bases, J lost 1 base, and 14 bases lay in between. The CDR3 runs 16 residues. This chain's CDR3 is CASSFFGPTGTDTQYF. The DNA of the CDR3 is TGTGCCAGCAGTTTCTTCGGGCCGACGGGCACAGATACGCAGTATTTT.

This clonotype appeared a few times. This chain connects TRBV11-3 to TRBJ2-3; 9 bases fit TRBD1. The CDR3 contains 14 residues. Germline CDR1 SGHNT, CDR2 YENEEA. The ends lost 5 bases at V and 3 bases at J; junction bases unmatched: 3. CDR3 bases: TGTGCCAGCAGCGGGACAGGGCAGACAGATACGCAGTATTTT. Protein: CASSGTGQTDTQYF.

The rearrangement joins TRBV9 to TRBJ2-5, with D uncertain. With the DNA end fitting TRBJ2-7 better, the J assignment may be wrong. This CDR3 contains 14 residues. Germline V CDR1 and CDR2: SGDLS, YYNGEE. Here the CDR3 reads CASSVGGPESEQYF. The CDR3 DNA reads TGTGCCAGCAGCGTAGGAGGTCCCGAGAGCGAGCAGTACTTC.

The J gene is TRBJ2-3, the V gene TRBV20-1; no clear D gene. V shed 7 bases and J shed 5 bases, with 19 bases lying between them. This CDR3 has 14 amino acids. Looked up from germline, CDR1 is DFQATT and CDR2 is SNEGSKA (reference sequence). The CDR3 DNA reads as TGCAGTGGCAGACCAACCGGCCTCCTAGATACGCAGTATTTT. This gives the protein CSGRPTGLLDTQYF.

V gene TRBV4-3 combines with J gene TRBJ2-3; TRBD2 matches 9 bases. Per germline, CDR1 LGHNA and CDR2 YSLEER. With V trimmed by 0 bases and J by 0 bases, 7 bases remained unmatched. The CDR3 extends over 18 amino acids. The CDR3 DNA is TGCGCCAGCAGCCAAGAGAGCGGGGGGTATACCAGCACAGATACGCAGTATTTT. Its translation: CASSQESGGYTSTDTQYF.

This clonotype showed up just a few times. The chain carries TRBV7-2 and TRBJ2-3; 10 nucleotides agree with TRBD2. The length of the CDR3 is 16 residues. Germline trimming cut 2 bases from V and 2 bases from J; bases unmatched to any gene: 4. In germline, CDR1 is SGHTA, CDR2 FQGNSA. This chain's CDR3 is CASSLSLAGTTDTQYF. CDR3 nucleotide sequence: TGTGCCAGCAGCTTATCACTAGCGGGAACCACAGATACGCAGTATTTT.

Turning to this clonotype: A much larger clone is a single base away; this may be a read error. V and J are TRBV7-2 and TRBJ2-5, with D possibly called TRBD1 or TRBD2 (5 bases each). Germline loops: CDR1 SGHTA, CDR2 FQGNSA. The CDR3 consists of 15 residues. V lost 3 bases and J 2 bases, leaving 13 bases between the germline ends. CDR3 residues: CASSFDRGLQETQYF. The CDR3 DNA follows: TGTGCCAGCAGCTTTGACAGAGGGTTACAAGAGACCCAGTACTTC.

Regarding this clonotype: At one boundary the junction diverges from the germline segment, which might be a read error. The rearrangement joins TRBV6-2 or TRBV6-3 to TRBJ2-1; TRBD1 matches at 9 bases. The CDR3 extends over 15 amino acids. Germline V gene data show CDR1 as MNHEY and CDR2 as SVGEGT. CDR3 protein: CASRRPGQGFKEPFF. In DNA, the CDR3 is TGTGCCAGCAGACGCCCGGGACAGGGATTTAAAGAGCCGTTCTTC.

The J gene is TRBJ2-7, the V gene TRBV12-3 or TRBV12-4, with 12 nucleotides matching TRBD1. J was trimmed by 3 bases and V by 6 bases; bases with no gene match: 3. The CDR3 is made up of 14 amino acids. The CDR3 DNA reads TGTGCCAGCAGGGGGACAGGGGGCTTCTACGAGCAGTACTTC. It encodes CASRGTGGFYEQYF.

Many counts were recorded for this clonotype. The chain couples TRBV20-1 to TRBJ2-5; 8 bases match TRBD2. CDR3 length equals 15 residues. The germline V gene has CDR1 DFQATT and CDR2 SNEGSKA (reference sequence). V gave up 1 base and J gave up 2 bases; unmatched junction bases: 6. The CDR3 DNA reads as TGCAGTGCTAGAGTGATAGCGGGGAAACAAGAGACCCAGTACTTC. Translated, it gives CSARVIAGKQETQYF.

This clonotype appeared once. The J gene is TRBJ2-5, the V gene TRBV9; D might be TRBD2 (6 bases). Germline assignment: CDR1 SGDLS and CDR2 YYNGEE. Trimming removed 4 bases from V and 3 bases from J, with 13 bases in between. This CDR3 comprises 14 residues. Here the CDR3 reads CASSIGTSEETQYF. CDR3 nucleotide sequence: TGTGCCAGCAGCATAGGGACTTCCGAAGAGACCCAGTACTTC.

This clonotype was seen more than once but under ten times. This chain uses TRBV6-5 with TRBJ2-3, with D perhaps matching TRBD1 (5 bases). The germline V and J ends were trimmed by 2 bases and 2 bases, with 8 bases remaining between them. Germline V gene data show CDR1 as MNHEY and CDR2 as SVGAGI. This CDR3 contains 14 residues. This CDR3 reads CASSYGAATDTQYF. The CDR3 bases are TGTGCCAGCAGTTACGGGGCAGCCACAGATACGCAGTATTTT.